The present T cell receptor (beta chain) was sequenced within a study of control samples from healthy donors and cancer patients. The CDR3 is 14 residues long. Germline V CDR1 and CDR2: SNHLY, FYNNEI. Deletions cut 7 bases from V and 0 bases from J, with 11 bases between. Generated by immunoSEQ multiplex PCR, the TCRdb table keeps only in-frame clones and is missing some. The table lists some 130,000 clones, about 91% of them singletons, with 3% to 4% in the top ten. This clone occurred a few times. The chain employs TRBV2 and TRBJ2-3; D gene ambiguous. The sequenced sample consisted of blood. The clonotype originates from a man aged 40-49 years in good health. Written as DNA, the CDR3 is TGTGCCAGCACCGACGTTTCTAGCACAGATACGCAGTATTTT. This sequence encodes CASTDVSSTDTQYF. Full variable domain (remainder filled in from reference TRBV2 and TRBJ2-3): EPEVTQTPSHQVTQMGQEVILRCVPISNHLYFYWYRQILGQKVEFLVSFYNNEISEKSEIFDDQFSVERPDGSNFTLKIRSTKLEDSAMYFCASTDVSSTDTQYFGPGTRLTVL.